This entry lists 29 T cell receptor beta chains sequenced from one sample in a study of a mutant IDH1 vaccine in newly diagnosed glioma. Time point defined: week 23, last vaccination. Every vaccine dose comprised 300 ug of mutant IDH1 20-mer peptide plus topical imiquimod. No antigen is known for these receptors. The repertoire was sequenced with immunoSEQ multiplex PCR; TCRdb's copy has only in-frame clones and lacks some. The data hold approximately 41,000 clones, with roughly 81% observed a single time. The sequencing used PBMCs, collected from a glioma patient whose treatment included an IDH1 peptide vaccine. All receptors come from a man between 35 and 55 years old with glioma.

CDR3 loop: CASSLLAGVDEQYF. Here the CDR3 DNA reads TGTGCCAGCAGTTTACTAGCGGGAGTCGACGAGCAGTACTTC. The rearrangement joins TRBV27 to TRBJ2-7; 10 bases fit TRBD2. The CDR3 extends over 14 amino acids. Trimming removed 2 bases from V and 5 bases from J; junction bases left unmatched: 3. Germline V CDR1 and CDR2: MNHEY, SMNVEV (reference sequence).

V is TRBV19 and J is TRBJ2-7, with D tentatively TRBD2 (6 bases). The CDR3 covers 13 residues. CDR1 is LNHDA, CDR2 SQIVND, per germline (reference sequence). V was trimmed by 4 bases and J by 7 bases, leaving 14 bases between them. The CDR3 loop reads CASSKEGSWEQYF. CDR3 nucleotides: TGTGCCAGTAGTAAGGAGGGATCTTGGGAGCAGTACTTC.

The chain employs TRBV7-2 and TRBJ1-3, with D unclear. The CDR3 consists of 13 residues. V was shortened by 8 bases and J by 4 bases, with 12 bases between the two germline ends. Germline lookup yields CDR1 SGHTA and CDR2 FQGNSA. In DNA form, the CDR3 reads TGTGCCAGCGAAAGGGCTAGGGGAAACACCATATATTTT. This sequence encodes CASERARGNTIYF. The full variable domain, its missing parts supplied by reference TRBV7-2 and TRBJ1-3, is GAGVSQSPSNKVTEKGKDVELRCDPISGHTALYWYRQSLGQGLEFLIYFQGNSAPDKSGLPSDRFSAERTGGSVSTLTIQRTQQEDSAVYLCASERARGNTIYFGEGSWLTVV.

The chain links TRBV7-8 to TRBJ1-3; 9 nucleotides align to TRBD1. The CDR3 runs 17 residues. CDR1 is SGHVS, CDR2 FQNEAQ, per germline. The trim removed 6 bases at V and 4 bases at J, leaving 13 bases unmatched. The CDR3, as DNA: TGTGCCAGCAGGCCAGATTGGACAGGGGAGATGGGAAACACCATATATTTT. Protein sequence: CASRPDWTGEMGNTIYF. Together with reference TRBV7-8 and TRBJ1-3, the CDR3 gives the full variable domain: GAGVSQSPRYKVAKRGQDVALRCDPISGHVSLFWYQQALGQGPEFLTYFQNEAQLDKSGLPSDRFFAERPEGSVSTLKIQRTQQEDSAVYLCASRPDWTGEMGNTIYFGEGSWLTVV.

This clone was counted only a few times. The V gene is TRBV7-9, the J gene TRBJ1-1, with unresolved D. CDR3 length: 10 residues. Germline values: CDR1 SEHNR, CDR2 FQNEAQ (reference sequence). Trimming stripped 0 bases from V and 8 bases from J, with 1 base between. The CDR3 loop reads CASSLAEAFF. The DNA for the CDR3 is TGTGCCAGCAGCTTAGCGGAAGCTTTCTTT.

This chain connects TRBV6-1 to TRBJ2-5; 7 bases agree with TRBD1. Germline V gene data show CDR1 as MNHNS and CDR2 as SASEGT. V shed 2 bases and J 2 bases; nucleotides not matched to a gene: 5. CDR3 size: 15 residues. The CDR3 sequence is CASSESAGGQETQYF. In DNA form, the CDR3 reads TGTGCCAGCAGTGAATCGGCAGGGGGACAAGAGACCCAGTACTTC.

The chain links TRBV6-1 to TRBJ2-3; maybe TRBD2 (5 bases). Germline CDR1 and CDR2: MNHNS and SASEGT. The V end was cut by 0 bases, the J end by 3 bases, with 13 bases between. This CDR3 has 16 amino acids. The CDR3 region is CASSEATRRRTDTQYF. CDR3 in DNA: TGTGCCAGCAGTGAAGCTACGAGAAGGAGGACAGATACGCAGTATTTT.

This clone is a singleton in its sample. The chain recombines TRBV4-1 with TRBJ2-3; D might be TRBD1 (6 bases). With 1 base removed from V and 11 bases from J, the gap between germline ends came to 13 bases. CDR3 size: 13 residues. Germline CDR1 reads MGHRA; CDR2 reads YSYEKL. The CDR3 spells CASSQAPQGGQYF. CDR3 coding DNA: TGCGCCAGCAGCCAAGCACCACAGGGCGGGCAGTATTTT.

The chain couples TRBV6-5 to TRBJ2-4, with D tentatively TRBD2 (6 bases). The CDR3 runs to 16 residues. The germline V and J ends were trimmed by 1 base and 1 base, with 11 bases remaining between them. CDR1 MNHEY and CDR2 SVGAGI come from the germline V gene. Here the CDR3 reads CASSYYGGAAKNIQYF. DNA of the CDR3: TGTGCCAGCAGTTACTATGGCGGGGCGGCCAAAAACATTCAGTACTTC.

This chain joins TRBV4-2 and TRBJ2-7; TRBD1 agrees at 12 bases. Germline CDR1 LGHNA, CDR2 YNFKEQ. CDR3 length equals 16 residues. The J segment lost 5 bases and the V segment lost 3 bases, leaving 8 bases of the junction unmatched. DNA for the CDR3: TGTGCCAGCAGCCATGACACCGGGACAGGGGGCCACGAGCAGTACTTC. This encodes CASSHDTGTGGHEQYF.

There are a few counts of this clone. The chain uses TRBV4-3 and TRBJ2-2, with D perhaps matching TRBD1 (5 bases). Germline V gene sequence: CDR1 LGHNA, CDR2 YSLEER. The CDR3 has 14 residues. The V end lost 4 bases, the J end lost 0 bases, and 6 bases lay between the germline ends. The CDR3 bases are TGCGCCAGCAGCCGACAGCCGAACACCGGGGAGCTGTTTTTT. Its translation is CASSRQPNTGELFF.

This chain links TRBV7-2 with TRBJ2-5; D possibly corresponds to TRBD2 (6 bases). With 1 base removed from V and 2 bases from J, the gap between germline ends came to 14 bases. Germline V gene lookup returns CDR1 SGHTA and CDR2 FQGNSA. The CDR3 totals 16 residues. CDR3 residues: CASSLVRRGLQETQYF. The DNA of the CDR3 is TGTGCCAGCAGCTTAGTCAGGCGGGGCCTGCAAGAGACCCAGTACTTC.

CDR3 loop: CAWSVGYPRTGELFF. Written as DNA, the CDR3 is TGTGCCTGGAGTGTAGGCTACCCTAGAACCGGGGAGCTGTTTTTT. The J gene is TRBJ2-2, the V gene TRBV30; D is uncertain. Trimming shortened V by 0 bases and J by 5 bases, and 13 bases separated the two germline ends. CDR3 length: 15 residues. In germline, CDR1 is GTSNPN, CDR2 SVGIG (reference sequence).

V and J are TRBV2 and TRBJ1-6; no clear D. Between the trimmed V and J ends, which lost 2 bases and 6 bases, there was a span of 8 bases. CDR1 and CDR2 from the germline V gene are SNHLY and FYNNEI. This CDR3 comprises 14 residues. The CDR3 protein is CASSEWGGNSPLHF. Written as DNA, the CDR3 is TGTGCCAGCAGTGAATGGGGTGGTAATTCACCCCTCCACTTT.

The CDR3: CASSYYTIGYNSPLHF. DNA of the CDR3: TGTGCCAGCAGTTACTACACCATAGGCTATAATTCACCCCTCCACTTT. J is TRBJ1-6 and V is TRBV6-5; no definite D call. The germline CDR1 and CDR2 sequences are MNHEY and SVGAGI. V lost 1 base to trimming and J lost 3 bases, with 10 bases between them. CDR3 length: 16 residues.

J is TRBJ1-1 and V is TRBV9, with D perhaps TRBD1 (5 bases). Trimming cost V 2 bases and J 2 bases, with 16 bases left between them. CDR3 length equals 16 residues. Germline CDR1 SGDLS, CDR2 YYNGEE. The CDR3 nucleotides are TGTGCCAGCAGCGTCGGACCGCGAGGGACTAACACTGAAGCTTTCTTT. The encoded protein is CASSVGPRGTNTEAFF.

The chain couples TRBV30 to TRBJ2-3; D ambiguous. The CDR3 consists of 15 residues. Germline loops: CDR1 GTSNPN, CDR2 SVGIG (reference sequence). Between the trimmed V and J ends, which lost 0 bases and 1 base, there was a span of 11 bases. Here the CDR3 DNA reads TGTGCCTGGAGTGTGGGCAGTGTCGGCACAGATACGCAGTATTTT. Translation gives CAWSVGSVGTDTQYF.

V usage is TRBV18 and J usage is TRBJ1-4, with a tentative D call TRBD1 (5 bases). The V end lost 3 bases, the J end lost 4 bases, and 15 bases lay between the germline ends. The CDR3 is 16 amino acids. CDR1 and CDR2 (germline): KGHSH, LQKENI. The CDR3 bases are TGTGCCAGCTCACCCCCTTGGGGGAATATTAATGAAAAACTGTTTTTT. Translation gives CASSPPWGNINEKLFF.

CDR3 sequence reads: CASSDLPTGLAGAGGADTQYF. The CDR3 DNA follows: TGTGCCAGCAGTGACCTCCCCACGGGACTAGCGGGGGCCGGAGGTGCGGATACGCAGTATTTT. This chain connects TRBV6-4 to TRBJ2-3, with TRBD2 matching 14 bases. V shed 2 bases and J 6 bases; nucleotides not matched to a gene: 19. Germline V CDR1 and CDR2: MRHNA, SNTAGT. The CDR3 runs to 21 residues.

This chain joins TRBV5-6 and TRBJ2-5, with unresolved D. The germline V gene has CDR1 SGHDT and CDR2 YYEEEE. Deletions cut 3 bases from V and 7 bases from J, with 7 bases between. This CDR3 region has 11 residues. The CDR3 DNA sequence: TGTGCCAGCAGCTATTTAGGGACCCAGTACTTC. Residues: CASSYLGTQYF.

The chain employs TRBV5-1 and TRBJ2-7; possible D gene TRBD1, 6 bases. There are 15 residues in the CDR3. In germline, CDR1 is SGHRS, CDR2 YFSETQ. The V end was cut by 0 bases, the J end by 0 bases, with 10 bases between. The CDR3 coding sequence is TGCGCCAGCAGCTTGGGCACAGGGAGCTCCTACGAGCAGTACTTC. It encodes CASSLGTGSSYEQYF.

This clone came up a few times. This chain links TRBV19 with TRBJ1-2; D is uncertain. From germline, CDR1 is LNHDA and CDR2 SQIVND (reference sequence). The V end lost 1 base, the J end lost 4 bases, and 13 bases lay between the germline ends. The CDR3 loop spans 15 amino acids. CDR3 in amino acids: CASSIVWADSYGYTF. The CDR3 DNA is TGTGCCAGTAGTATAGTCTGGGCAGATAGCTATGGCTACACCTTC.

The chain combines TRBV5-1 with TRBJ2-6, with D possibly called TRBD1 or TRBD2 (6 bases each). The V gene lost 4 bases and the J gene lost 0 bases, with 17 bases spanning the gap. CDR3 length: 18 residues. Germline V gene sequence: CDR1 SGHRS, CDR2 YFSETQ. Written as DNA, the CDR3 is TGCGCCAGCAGCCCCGGGGGCAGGGCGAACTCTGGGGCCAACGTCCTGACTTTC. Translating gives CASSPGGRANSGANVLTF.

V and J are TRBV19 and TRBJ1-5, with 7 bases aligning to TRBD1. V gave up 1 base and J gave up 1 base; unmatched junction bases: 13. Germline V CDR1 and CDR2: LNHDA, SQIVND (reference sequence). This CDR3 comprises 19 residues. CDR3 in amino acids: CASSIGGQGGPPSNQPQHF. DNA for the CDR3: TGTGCCAGTAGTATAGGAGGACAAGGGGGCCCTCCGAGCAATCAGCCCCAGCATTTT.

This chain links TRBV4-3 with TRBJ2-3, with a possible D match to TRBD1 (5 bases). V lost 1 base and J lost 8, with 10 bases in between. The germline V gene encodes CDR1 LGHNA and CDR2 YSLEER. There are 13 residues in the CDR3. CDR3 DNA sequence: TGCGCCAGCAGCCAAGTTGGGGCCGGTACGCAGTATTTT. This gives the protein CASSQVGAGTQYF.

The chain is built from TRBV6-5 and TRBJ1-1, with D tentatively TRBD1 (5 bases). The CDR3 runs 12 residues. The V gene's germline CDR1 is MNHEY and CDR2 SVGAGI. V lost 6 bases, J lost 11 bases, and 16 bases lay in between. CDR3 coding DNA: TGTGCCAGCAGCTCCCCGGGGACCCAGGCTTTCTTT. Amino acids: CASSSPGTQAFF.

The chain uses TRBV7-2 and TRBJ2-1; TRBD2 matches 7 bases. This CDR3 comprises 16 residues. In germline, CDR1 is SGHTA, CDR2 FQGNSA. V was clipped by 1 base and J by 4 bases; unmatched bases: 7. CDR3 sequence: CASSLVRSGLYNEQFF. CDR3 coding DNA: TGTGCCAGCAGCTTAGTGCGTAGCGGGCTTTACAATGAGCAGTTCTTC.

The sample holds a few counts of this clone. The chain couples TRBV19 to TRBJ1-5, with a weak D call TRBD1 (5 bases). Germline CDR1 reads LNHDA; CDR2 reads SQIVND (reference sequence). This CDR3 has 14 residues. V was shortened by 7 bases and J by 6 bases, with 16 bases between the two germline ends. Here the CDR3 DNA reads TGTGCCAGTACTCCCCTGGGGCAGGGTCAGCCCCAGCATTTT. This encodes CASTPLGQGQPQHF. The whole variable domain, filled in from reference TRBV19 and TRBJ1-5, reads DGGITQSPKYLFRKEGQNVTLSCEQNLNHDAMYWYRQDPGQGLRLIYYSQIVNDFQKGDIAEGYSVSREKKESFPLTVTSAQKNPTAFYLCASTPLGQGQPQHFGDGTRLSIL.

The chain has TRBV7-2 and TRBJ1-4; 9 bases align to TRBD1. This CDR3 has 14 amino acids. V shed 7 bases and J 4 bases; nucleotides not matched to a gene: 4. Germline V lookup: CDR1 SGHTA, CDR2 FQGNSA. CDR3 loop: CASTRDRVNEKLFF. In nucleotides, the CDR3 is TGTGCCAGCACCCGGGACAGGGTTAATGAAAAACTGTTTTTT. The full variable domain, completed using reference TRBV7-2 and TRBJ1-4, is GAGVSQSPSNKVTEKGKDVELRCDPISGHTALYWYRQSLGQGLEFLIYFQGNSAPDKSGLPSDRFSAERTGGSVSTLTIQRTQQEDSAVYLCASTRDRVNEKLFFGSGTQLSVL.